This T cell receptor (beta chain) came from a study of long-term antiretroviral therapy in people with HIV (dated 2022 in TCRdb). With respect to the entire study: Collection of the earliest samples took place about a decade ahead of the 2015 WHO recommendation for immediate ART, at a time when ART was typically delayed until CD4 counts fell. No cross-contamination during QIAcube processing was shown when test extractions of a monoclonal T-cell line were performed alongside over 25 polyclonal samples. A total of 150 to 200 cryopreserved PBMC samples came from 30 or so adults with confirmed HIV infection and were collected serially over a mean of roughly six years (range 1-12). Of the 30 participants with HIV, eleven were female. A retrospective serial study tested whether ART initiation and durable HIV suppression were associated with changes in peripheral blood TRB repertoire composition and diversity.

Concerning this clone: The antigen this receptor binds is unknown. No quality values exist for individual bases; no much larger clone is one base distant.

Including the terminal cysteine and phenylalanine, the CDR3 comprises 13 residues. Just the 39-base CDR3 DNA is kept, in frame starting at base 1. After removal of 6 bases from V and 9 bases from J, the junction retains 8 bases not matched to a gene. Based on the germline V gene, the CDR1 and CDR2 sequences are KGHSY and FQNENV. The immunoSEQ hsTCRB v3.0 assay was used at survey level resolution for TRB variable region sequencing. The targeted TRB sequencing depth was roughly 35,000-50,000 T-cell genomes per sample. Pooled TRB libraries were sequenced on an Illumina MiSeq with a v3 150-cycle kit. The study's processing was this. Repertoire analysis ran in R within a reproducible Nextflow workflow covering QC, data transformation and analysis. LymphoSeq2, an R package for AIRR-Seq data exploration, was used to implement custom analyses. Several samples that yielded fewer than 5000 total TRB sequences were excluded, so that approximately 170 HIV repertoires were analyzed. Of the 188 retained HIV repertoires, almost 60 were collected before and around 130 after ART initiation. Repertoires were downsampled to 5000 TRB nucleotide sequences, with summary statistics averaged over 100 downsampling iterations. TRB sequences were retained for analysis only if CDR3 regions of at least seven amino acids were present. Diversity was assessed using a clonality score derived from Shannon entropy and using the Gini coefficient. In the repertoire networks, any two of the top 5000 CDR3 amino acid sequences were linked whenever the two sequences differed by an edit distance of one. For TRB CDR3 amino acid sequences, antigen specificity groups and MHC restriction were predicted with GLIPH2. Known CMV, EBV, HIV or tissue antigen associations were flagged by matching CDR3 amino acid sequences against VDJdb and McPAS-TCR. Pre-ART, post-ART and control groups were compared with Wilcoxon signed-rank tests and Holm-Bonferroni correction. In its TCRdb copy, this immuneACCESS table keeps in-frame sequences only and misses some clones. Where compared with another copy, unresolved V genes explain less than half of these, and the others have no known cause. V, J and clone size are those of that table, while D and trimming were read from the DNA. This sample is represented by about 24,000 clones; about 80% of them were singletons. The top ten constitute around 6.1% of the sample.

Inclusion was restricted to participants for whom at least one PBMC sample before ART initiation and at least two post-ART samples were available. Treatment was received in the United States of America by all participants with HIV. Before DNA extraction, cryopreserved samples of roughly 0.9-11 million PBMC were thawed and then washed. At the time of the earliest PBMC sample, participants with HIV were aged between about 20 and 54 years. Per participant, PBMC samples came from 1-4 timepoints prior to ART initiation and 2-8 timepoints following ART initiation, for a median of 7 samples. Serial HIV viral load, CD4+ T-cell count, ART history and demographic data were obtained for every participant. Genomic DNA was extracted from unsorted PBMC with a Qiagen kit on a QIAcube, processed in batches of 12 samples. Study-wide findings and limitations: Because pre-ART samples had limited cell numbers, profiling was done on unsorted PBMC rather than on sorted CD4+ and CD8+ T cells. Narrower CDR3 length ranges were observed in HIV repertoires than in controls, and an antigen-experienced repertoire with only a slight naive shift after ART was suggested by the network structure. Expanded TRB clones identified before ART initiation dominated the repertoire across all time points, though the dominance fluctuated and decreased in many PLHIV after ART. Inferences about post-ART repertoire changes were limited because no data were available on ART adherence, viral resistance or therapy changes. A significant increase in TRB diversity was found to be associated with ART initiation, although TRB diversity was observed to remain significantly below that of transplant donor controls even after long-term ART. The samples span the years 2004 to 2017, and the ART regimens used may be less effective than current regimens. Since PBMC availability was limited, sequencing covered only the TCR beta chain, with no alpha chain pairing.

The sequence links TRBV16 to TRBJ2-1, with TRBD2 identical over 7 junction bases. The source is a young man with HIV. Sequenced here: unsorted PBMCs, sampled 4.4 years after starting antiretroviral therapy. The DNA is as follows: TGTGCCAGCAGAGGCGGGAGAGAACGTGAGCAGTTCTTC. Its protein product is CASRGGREREQFF.